This T cell receptor (beta chain) was profiled in a study of PD-L1 blockade in urothelial cancer. Study at large: From about 2014, patients received atezolizumab, given as 1,200 mg intravenously every 3 weeks. Overall study findings and caveats: By 3 weeks, tumor-associated blood clones had expanded more in durable-benefit patients.

As for this clone: Its antigen is unidentified.

Every PCR was spiked with synthetic TCR analog templates. The method was immunoSEQ multiplex PCR; TCRdb's version includes in-frame clones alone and lacks a portion of them. This repertoire shows some 20,000 clones, 85% to 90% found once; its top ten account for approximately 3.7%. Trimming removed 4 bases at V and 0 bases at J, with 9 bases between. This CDR3 comprises 14 residues. Looked up from germline, CDR1 is WSHSY and CDR2 is SAAADI. The genes are TRBV10-2 and TRBJ1-1; possibly TRBD1 for D (6 bases). The TCR comes from a man between 50 and 59 years old with urothelial cancer. The sequenced sample was PBMCs, obtained around atezolizumab (anti-PD-L1) treatment. The CDR3 loop reads CASSVGTLNTEAFF. CDR3 sequence (DNA): TGCGCCAGCAGTGTGGGGACATTGAACACTGAAGCTTTCTTT.